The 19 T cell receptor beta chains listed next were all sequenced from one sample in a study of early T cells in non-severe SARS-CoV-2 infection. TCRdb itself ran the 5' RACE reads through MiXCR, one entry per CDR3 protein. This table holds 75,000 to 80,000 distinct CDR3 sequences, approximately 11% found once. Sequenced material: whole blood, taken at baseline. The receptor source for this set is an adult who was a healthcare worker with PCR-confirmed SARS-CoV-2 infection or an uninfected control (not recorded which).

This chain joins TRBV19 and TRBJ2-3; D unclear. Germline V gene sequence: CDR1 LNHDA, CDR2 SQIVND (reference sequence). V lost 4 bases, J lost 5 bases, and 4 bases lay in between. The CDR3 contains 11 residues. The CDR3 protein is CASSTEDTQYF. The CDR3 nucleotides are TGTGCCAGTAGTACGGAAGATACGCAGTATTTT.

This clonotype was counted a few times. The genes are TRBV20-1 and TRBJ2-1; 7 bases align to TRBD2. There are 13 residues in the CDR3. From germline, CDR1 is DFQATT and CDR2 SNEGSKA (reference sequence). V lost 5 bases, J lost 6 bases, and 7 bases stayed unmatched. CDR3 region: CSAEGRGINEQFF. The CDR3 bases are TGCAGTGCTGAGGGGCGGGGGATCAATGAGCAGTTCTTC.

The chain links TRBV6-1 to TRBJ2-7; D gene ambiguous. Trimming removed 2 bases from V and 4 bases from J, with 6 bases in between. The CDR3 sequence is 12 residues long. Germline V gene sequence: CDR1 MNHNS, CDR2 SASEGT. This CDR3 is CASSEMEYEQYF. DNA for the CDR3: TGTGCCAGCAGTGAAATGGAGTACGAGCAGTACTTC.

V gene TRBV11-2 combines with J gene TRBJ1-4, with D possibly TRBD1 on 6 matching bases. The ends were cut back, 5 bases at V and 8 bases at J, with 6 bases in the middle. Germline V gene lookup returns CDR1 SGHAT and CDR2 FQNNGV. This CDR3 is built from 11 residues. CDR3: CASSQGEKLFF. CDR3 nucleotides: TGTGCCAGCAGCCAGGGGGAAAAACTGTTTTTT. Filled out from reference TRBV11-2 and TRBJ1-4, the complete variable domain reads EAGVAQSPRYKIIEKRQSVAFWCNPISGHATLYWYQQILGQGPKLLIQFQNNGVVDDSQLPKDRFSAERLKGVDSTLKIQPAKLEDSAVYLCASSQGEKLFFGSGTQLSVL.

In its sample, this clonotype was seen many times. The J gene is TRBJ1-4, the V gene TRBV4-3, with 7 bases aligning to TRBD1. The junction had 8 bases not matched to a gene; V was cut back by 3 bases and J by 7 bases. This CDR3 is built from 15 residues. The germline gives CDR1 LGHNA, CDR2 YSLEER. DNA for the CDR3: TGCGCCAGCAGCCAGGACGGGACAGCTCTTGAAAAACTGTTTTTT. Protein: CASSQDGTALEKLFF.

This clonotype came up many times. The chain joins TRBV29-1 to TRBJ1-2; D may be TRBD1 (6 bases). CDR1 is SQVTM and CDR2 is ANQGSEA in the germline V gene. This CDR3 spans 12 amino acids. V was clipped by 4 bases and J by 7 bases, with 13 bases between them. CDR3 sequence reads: CSVGLGTPGYTF. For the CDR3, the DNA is TGCAGCGTTGGGCTCGGGACACCTGGCTACACCTTC.

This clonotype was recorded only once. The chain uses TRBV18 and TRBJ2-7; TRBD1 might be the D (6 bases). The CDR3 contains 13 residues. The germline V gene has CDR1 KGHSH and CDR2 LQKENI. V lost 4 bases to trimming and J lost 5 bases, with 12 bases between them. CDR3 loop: CASSRQGNDEQYF. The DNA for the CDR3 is TGTGCCAGCTCACGTCAGGGGAACGACGAGCAGTACTTC.

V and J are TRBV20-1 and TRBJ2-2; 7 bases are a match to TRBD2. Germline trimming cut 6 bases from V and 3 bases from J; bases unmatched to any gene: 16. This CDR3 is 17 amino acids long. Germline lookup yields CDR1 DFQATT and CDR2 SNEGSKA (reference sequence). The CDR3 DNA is TGCAGTGCAACCCCCGGGACTACCGTCCGGGACACCGGGGAGCTGTTTTTT. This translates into CSATPGTTVRDTGELFF.

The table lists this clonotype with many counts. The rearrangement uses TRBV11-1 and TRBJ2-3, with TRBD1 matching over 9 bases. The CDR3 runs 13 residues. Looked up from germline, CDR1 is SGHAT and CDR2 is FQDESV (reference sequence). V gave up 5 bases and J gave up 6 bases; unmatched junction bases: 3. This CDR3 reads CASSRDRVDTQYF. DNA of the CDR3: TGTGCCAGCAGCAGGGACAGGGTGGATACGCAGTATTTT. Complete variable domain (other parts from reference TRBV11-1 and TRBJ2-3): EAEVAQSPRYKITEKSQAVAFWCDPISGHATLYWYRQILGQGPELLVQFQDESVVDDSQLPKDRFSAERLKGVDSTLKIQPAELGDSAMYLCASSRDRVDTQYFGPGTRLTVL.

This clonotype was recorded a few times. The CDR3 region has the DNA TGTGCCAGCAGTTACACTAGCGGGGGGGCAGATGAGCAGTTCTTC. This gives the protein CASSYTSGGADEQFF. This chain links TRBV12-3 or TRBV12-4 with TRBJ2-1; 13 nucleotides align to TRBD2. The CDR3 contains 15 residues. Trimming at V came to 4 bases and at J to 8 bases, leaving 5 bases not matched to a gene.

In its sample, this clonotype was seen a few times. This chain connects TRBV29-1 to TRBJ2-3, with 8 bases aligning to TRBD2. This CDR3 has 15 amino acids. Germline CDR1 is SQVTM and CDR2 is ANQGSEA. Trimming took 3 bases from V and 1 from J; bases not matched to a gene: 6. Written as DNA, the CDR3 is TGCAGCGTTGAGTCGCCTAGCGGGCGCACAGATACGCAGTATTTT. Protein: CSVESPSGRTDTQYF.

The CDR3 here is CASGYSGSTF. In nucleotides, the CDR3 is TGTGCCAGTGGATACTCAGGATCCACCTTC. The rearrangement joins TRBV19 to TRBJ1-2; D unresolved. Looked up from germline, CDR1 is LNHDA and CDR2 is SQIVND (reference sequence). Trimming took 8 bases from V and 13 from J, leaving 14 bases between them. The CDR3 extends over 10 amino acids.

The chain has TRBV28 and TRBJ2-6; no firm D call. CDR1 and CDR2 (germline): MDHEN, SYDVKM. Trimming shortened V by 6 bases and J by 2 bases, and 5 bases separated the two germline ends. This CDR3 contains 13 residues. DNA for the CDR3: TGTGCCAGCAGAGTCGCTGGGGCCAACGTCCTGACTTTC. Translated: CASRVAGANVLTF. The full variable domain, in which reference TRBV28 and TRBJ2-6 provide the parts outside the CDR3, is DVKVTQSSRYLVKRTGEKVFLECVQDMDHENMFWYRQDPGLGLRLIYFSYDVKMKEKGDIPEGYSVSREKKERFSLILESASTNQTSMYLCASRVAGANVLTFGAGSRLTVL.

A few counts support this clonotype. CDR3 residues: CASSNSGGRADTQYF. The DNA of the CDR3 is TGTGCCAGCAGTAACAGCGGGGGGAGAGCAGATACGCAGTATTTT. The V and J genes are TRBV7-2 and TRBJ2-3; 9 positions match TRBD2. Losses at the gene ends were 6 bases for V and 4 bases for J; bases not matched to a gene: 8. Germline loops: CDR1 SGHTA, CDR2 FQGNSA. This CDR3 is 15 amino acids long.

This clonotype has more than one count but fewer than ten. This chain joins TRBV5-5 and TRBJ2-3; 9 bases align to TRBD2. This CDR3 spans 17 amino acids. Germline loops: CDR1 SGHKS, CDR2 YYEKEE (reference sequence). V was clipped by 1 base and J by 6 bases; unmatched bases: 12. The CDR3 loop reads CASSLSPAGGRGDTQYF. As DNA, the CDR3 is TGTGCCAGCAGCTTGTCCCCAGCGGGGGGACGAGGGGATACGCAGTATTTT. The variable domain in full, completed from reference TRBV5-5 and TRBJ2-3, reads DAGVTQSPTHLIKTRGQQVTLRCSPISGHKSVSWYQQVLGQGPQFIFQYYEKEERGRGNFPDRFSARQFPNYSSELNVNALLLGDSALYLCASSLSPAGGRGDTQYFGPGTRLTVL.

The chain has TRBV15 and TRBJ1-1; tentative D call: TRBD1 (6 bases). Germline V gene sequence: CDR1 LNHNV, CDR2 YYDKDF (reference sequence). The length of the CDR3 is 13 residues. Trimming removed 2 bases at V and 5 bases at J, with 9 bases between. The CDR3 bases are TGTGCCACCAGCAGAACAGGGAAGACTGAAGCTTTCTTT. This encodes CATSRTGKTEAFF.

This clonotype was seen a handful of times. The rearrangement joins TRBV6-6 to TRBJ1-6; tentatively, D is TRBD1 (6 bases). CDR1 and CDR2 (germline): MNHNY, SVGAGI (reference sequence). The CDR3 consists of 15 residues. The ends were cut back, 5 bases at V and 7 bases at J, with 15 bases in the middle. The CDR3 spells CASSPQGAKNSPLHF. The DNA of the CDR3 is TGTGCCAGCAGTCCACAGGGAGCTAAAAATTCACCCCTCCACTTT.

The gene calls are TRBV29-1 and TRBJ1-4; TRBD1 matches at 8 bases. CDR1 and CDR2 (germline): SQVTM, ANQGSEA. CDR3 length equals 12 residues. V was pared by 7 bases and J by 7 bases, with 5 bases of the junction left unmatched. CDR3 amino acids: CSAGTGREKLFF. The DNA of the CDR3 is TGCAGCGCCGGGACAGGACGTGAAAAACTGTTTTTT.

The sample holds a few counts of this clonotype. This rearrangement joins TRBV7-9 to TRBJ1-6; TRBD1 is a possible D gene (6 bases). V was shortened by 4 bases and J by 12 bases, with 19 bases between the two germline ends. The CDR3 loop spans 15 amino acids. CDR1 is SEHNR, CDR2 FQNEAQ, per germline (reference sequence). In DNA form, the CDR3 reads TGTGCCAGCAGCTCCGAACAGGGAAGCCGAGGACCCCTCCACTTT. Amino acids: CASSSEQGSRGPLHF.